This TCR beta chain was captured by sequencing in a study of T cells expressing NK-cell markers. Study in general: Sorted CD3+CD56+NKG2C+, CD3+CD56+NKG2C- and CD3+CD56-NKG2C+ T-cell subsets were beta-chain profiled. Study-wide results and caveats: Dominant NKG2C+ clonotypes in roughly six donors made up roughly 1.0-7.5% of CD8+ T cells.

Libraries used 5'RACE template switching adding universal primer site and UMIs. After re-calling the 5' RACE reads, TCRdb lists one entry per CDR3 protein, DNA absent. The ten most abundant clones cover approximately 1.5% of a sample with about 460,000 distinct CDR3 sequences. CDR3 length: 17 residues. In germline, CDR1 is SGHDT, CDR2 YYEEEE. Points on this clonotype: The antigen remains unidentified.

This sequence was found in a woman aged 45-65 years in good health. The chain carries TRBV5-6 and TRBJ2-1; TCRdb gives TRBD1 as the D gene, but with no DNA this cannot be confirmed. Sequencing was performed on blood T cells: a sorted CD56 or NKG2C T cell subset, CD4+ or CD8+ T cells, or bulk PBMC T cells (not recorded which). The CDR3 reads CASSLAISAGHNNEQFF.